The 14 T cell receptor beta chains given below trace back to one sample, sequenced in a study of blood T cell repertoires in COVID-19 (dated by TCRdb to between 2020 and 2021). Libraries came from the immunoSEQ multiplex PCR assay. Held by TCRdb, this immuneACCESS table contains in-frame sequences only and omits some clones. Under half of the omission traces to an unresolved V gene where checked; the cause of the rest is unknown. The sample has about 300,000 clones on record, less than 85% of them singletons. The ten biggest clones cover around 2% of the sample. Sequenced input: PBMCs or T cells enriched from blood (not recorded which). All receptors come from a woman under 40 who had been exposed to COVID-19.

The chain employs TRBV5-4 and TRBJ1-2; D call uncertain. The germline V gene encodes CDR1 SGHNT and CDR2 YYREEE (reference sequence). The CDR3 sequence is 13 residues long. Trimming removed 1 base at V and 8 bases at J, with 12 bases between. DNA for the CDR3: TGTGCCAGCAGCTTGTTACCCGGGTTGGGCTACACCTTC. It is translated as CASSLLPGLGYTF. Combining the CDR3 with reference TRBV5-4 and TRBJ1-2 gives the whole variable domain ETGVTQSPTHLIKTRGQQVTLRCSSQSGHNTVSWYQQALGQGPQFIFQYYREEENGRGNFPPRFSGLQFPNYSSELNVNALELDDSALYLCASSLLPGLGYTFGSGTRLTVV.

The chain couples TRBV30 to TRBJ2-5; 9 bases agree with TRBD2. The germline V gene has CDR1 GTSNPN and CDR2 SVGIG (reference sequence). This CDR3 region has 16 residues. V was clipped by 0 bases and J by 2 bases; unmatched bases: 7. CDR3 nucleotides: TGTGCCTGGAGTGTACCTAGCGGGGTTCTACAAGAGACCCAGTACTTC. This encodes CAWSVPSGVLQETQYF. The whole variable domain, filled in from reference TRBV30 and TRBJ2-5, reads SQTIHQWPATLVQPVGSPLSLECTVEGTSNPNLYWYRQAAGRGLQLLFYSVGIGQISSEVPQNLSASRPQDRQFILSSKKLLLSDSGFYLCAWSVPSGVLQETQYFGPGTRLLVL.

This clone came up once. In DNA form, the CDR3 reads TGTGCCAGCATCAGACAGAGGAACACTGAAGCTTTCTTT. The encoded protein is CASIRQRNTEAFF. The J gene is TRBJ1-1, the V gene TRBV12-3 or TRBV12-4; a weak D match, TRBD1 (5 bases). The CDR3 totals 13 residues. V shed 7 bases and J shed 1 base, with 10 bases lying between them.

This chain uses TRBV19 with TRBJ1-3, with TRBD1 as a possible D gene (6 bases). V was pared by 4 bases and J by 2 bases, with 12 bases between. This CDR3 spans 15 amino acids. CDR1 is LNHDA and CDR2 is SQIVND in the germline V gene (reference sequence). CDR3 DNA: TGTGCCAGTAGTACCGATACAGGGACTGGAAACACCATATATTTT. Protein product: CASSTDTGTGNTIYF.

The V gene is TRBV5-1, the J gene TRBJ1-4, with 9 bases that match TRBD1. Germline assignment: CDR1 SGHRS and CDR2 YFSETQ. The CDR3 extends over 16 amino acids. Losses at the gene ends were 0 bases for V and 10 bases for J; bases not matched to a gene: 10. CDR3 loop: CASSLAGTGSSGKLFF. CDR3 nucleotide sequence: TGCGCCAGCAGCTTGGCCGGGACAGGGTCATCTGGAAAACTGTTTTTT.

This clone came up a few times. The chain carries TRBV28 and TRBJ2-1, with 11 bases matching TRBD2. Germline lookup yields CDR1 MDHEN and CDR2 SYDVKM. Trimming removed 1 base from V and 0 bases from J; junction bases left unmatched: 11. CDR3 length: 20 residues. CDR3 nucleotide sequence: TGTGCCAGCAGTTTATCTCCTAGCGGGGGGTTTGGGAGCTCCTACAATGAGCAGTTCTTC. Amino acids: CASSLSPSGGFGSSYNEQFF. The variable domain in full, completed from reference TRBV28 and TRBJ2-1, reads DVKVTQSSRYLVKRTGEKVFLECVQDMDHENMFWYRQDPGLGLRLIYFSYDVKMKEKGDIPEGYSVSREKKERFSLILESASTNQTSMYLCASSLSPSGGFGSSYNEQFFGPGTRLTVL.

The V and J genes are TRBV7-9 and TRBJ1-5; 9 nucleotides agree with TRBD1. Germline V CDR1 and CDR2: SEHNR, FQNEAQ (reference sequence). This CDR3 contains 17 residues. Unmatched junction bases numbered 13, after V lost 5 bases and J lost 5 bases. In nucleotides, the CDR3 is TGTGCCAGCAGCGGTCAGACAGGGGGTGTTTACGATCAGCCCCAGCATTTT. It yields the protein CASSGQTGGVYDQPQHF.

The rearrangement uses TRBV19 and TRBJ2-1; 7 nucleotides align to TRBD2. CDR1 and CDR2 from the germline V gene are LNHDA and SQIVND (reference sequence). Losses at the gene ends were 5 bases for V and 9 bases for J; bases not matched to a gene: 13. The CDR3 runs to 15 residues. The CDR3: CASSPLAGVSPEQFF. Here the CDR3 DNA reads TGTGCCAGTAGTCCTCTGGCGGGAGTGTCACCTGAGCAGTTCTTC. Using reference TRBV19 and TRBJ2-1 for the parts outside the CDR3, the full variable domain is DGGITQSPKYLFRKEGQNVTLSCEQNLNHDAMYWYRQDPGQGLRLIYYSQIVNDFQKGDIAEGYSVSREKKESFPLTVTSAQKNPTAFYLCASSPLAGVSPEQFFGPGTRLTVL.

Here the CDR3 reads CASSQMAGIMEGYTF. The CDR3, as DNA: TGTGCCAGCAGCCAGATGGCAGGGATTATGGAGGGCTACACCTTC. This rearrangement joins TRBV3-1 (or the pseudogene TRBV3-2) to TRBJ1-2; perhaps TRBD1 as D (5 bases). In germline, CDR1 is LGHDT, CDR2 YNNKEL (reference sequence). This CDR3 is built from 15 residues. Trimming stripped 3 bases from V and 8 bases from J, with 19 bases between.

This sequence joins TRBV4-3 and TRBJ2-4; tentatively, D is TRBD2 (6 bases). The length of the CDR3 is 17 residues. V lost 4 bases to trimming and J lost 0 bases, with 16 bases between them. CDR1 and CDR2 (germline): LGHNA, YSLEER. This CDR3 is CASSPRSHGGAKNIQYF. The CDR3 region has the DNA TGCGCCAGCAGCCCCCGGAGTCACGGGGGAGCCAAAAACATTCAGTACTTC.

To note about this clone: A junction boundary mismatches the germline segment, possibly from a read error. The CDR3 DNA reads as TGTGCCAGCAATGAGGACGAGGCGGGAATCTTT. Its translation: CASNEDEAGIF. The chain recombines TRBV2 with TRBJ1-1; D not resolved. Germline values: CDR1 SNHLY, CDR2 FYNNEI. The CDR3 sequence is 11 residues long. The full variable domain, completed using reference TRBV2 and TRBJ1-1, is EPEVTQTPSHQVTQMGQEVILRCVPISNHLYFYWYRQILGQKVEFLVSFYNNEISEKSEIFDDQFSVERPDGSNFTLKIRSTKLEDSAMYFCASNEDEAGIFGQGTRLTVV.

The V call is TRBV27, the J call TRBJ2-6; 7 bases match TRBD1. CDR1 is MNHEY, CDR2 SMNVEV, per germline (reference sequence). CDR3 length: 17 amino acids. With 5 bases clipped from V and 2 bases from J, the junction kept 9 bases outside the gene matches. CDR3 coding DNA: TGTGCCAGCAGTCTCGTGAAGGGGGCCCCTGGGGCCAACGTCCTGACTTTC. Translation gives CASSLVKGAPGANVLTF.

This chain uses TRBV7-6 with TRBJ1-6, with a weak D call TRBD1 (6 bases). Trimming took 5 bases from V and 7 from J, leaving 18 bases between them. In germline, CDR1 is SGHVS, CDR2 FNYEAQ. The CDR3 has 16 amino acids. In DNA form, the CDR3 reads TGTGCCAGCAGCCCGCTCCGGGACACAAAAAATTCACCCCTCCACTTT. It translates to CASSPLRDTKNSPLHF.

This clone was observed a handful of times. The rearrangement uses TRBV5-1 and TRBJ2-7; 9 bases line up with TRBD1. Germline CDR1 is SGHRS and CDR2 is YFSETQ. This CDR3 contains 13 residues. With 4 bases clipped from V and 7 bases from J, the junction kept 6 bases outside the gene matches. The CDR3 bases are TGCGCCAGCAGCGGACAGGGGATTGGGGAGCAGTACTTC. Translation gives CASSGQGIGEQYF.